This passage covers 10 T cell receptor beta chains from one sample sequenced in a study of T cells in Graves' hyperthyroidism and ophthalmopathy. The TCR beta CDR3 regions underwent amplification using RNA transcripts as the source. The TCR CDR3 first-round RT-PCR relied on the HTBI primer set. TCRdb reprocessed the multiplex PCR reads via MiXCR and lists one record per CDR3 protein. Found here are roughly 700,000 distinct CDR3 sequences, roughly 17% of them singletons; the top ten hold about 16%. The sequenced sample consisted of blood. The receptors originated from a man aged 50-60 years with Graves' hyperthyroidism.

This clonotype appeared many times. J is TRBJ1-2 and V is TRBV28; D call uncertain. V gave up 4 bases and J gave up 0 bases, with 6 bases separating them. Germline CDR1 is MDHEN and CDR2 is SYDVKM. The CDR3 runs 13 residues. CDR3 bases: TGTGCCAGCAGTTCCCAAGCTAACTATGGCTACACCTTC. Translation gives CASSSQANYGYTF.

This chain connects TRBV28 to TRBJ1-5; D is possibly TRBD1 (5 bases). The CDR3 runs to 15 residues. V lost 7 bases, J lost 5 bases, and 18 bases lay in between. The germline V gene has CDR1 MDHEN and CDR2 SYDVKM. In DNA, the CDR3 is TGTGCCAGCAAAAGATGGGGGGGTAAGGATCAGCCCCAGCATTTT. Residues: CASKRWGGKDQPQHF. Supplemented by reference TRBV28 and TRBJ1-5, the full variable domain reads DVKVTQSSRYLVKRTGEKVFLECVQDMDHENMFWYRQDPGLGLRLIYFSYDVKMKEKGDIPEGYSVSREKKERFSLILESASTNQTSMYLCASKRWGGKDQPQHFGDGTRLSIL.

This clonotype was observed at least ten times. This chain connects TRBV6-2 or TRBV6-3 to TRBJ2-7; D ambiguous. Trimming left V 2 bases short and J 1 base short, with 3 bases between. Germline CDR1 reads MNHEY; CDR2 reads SVGEGT. This CDR3 is built from 12 residues. The CDR3 spells CASSYRSYEQYF. The CDR3 coding sequence is TGTGCCAGCAGTTACAGATCCTACGAGCAGTACTTC.

This clonotype has just one count. This chain joins TRBV4-2 and TRBJ1-1; 10 bases align to TRBD1. CDR1 is LGHNA and CDR2 is YNFKEQ in the germline V gene. The CDR3 has 19 amino acids. V was clipped by 6 bases and J by 5 bases; unmatched bases: 21. CDR3 in DNA: TGTGCCAGCAGGGAAGTATCCGCCGGGACAGGGGTTTCAAGGACTGAAGCTTTCTTT. Translating it yields CASREVSAGTGVSRTEAFF.

As to this clonotype: This may come from a read error, since a much larger clone is one base off. The CDR3 carries no conserved terminal phenylalanine or tryptophan, so it likely arises from a read error. This sequence joins TRBV6-9 and TRBJ1-2; 8 nucleotides agree with TRBD1. The germline V gene encodes CDR1 MNHGY and CDR2 SVAAGI. This CDR3 spans 14 amino acids. With 4 bases clipped from V and 4 bases from J, the junction kept 5 bases outside the gene matches. The CDR3 protein is CASSLRQGIYGYTS. The CDR3 DNA is TGTGCCAGCAGTTTAAGACAGGGGATCTATGGCTACACCTCC.

This clonotype came up a few times. V usage is TRBV25-1 and J usage is TRBJ1-5; the D is unclear. The CDR3 totals 14 residues. Germline CDR1 MGHDK, CDR2 SYGVNS. V was shortened by 10 bases and J by 1 base, with 14 bases between the two germline ends. The CDR3: CATSSGRSNQPQHF. In DNA, the CDR3 is TGTGCCACCTCAAGCGGGCGCAGCAATCAGCCCCAGCATTTT.

The V gene is TRBV19, the J gene TRBJ1-5; 9 bases align to TRBD1. CDR1 is LNHDA, CDR2 SQIVND, per germline (reference sequence). J lost 2 bases, V lost 5 bases, and 10 bases had no gene match. The CDR3 has 17 amino acids. Here the CDR3 DNA reads TGTGCCAGTAGTCCCCGGACAGGGGAATGGCGCAATCAGCCCCAGCATTTT. Protein product: CASSPRTGEWRNQPQHF.

This clonotype was observed at least ten times. The V and J genes are TRBV29-1 and TRBJ2-1; no firm D call. V lost 5 bases, J lost 7 bases, and 18 bases lay in between. The germline CDR1 and CDR2 sequences are SQVTM and ANQGSEA. CDR3 size: 14 residues. The CDR3 region has the DNA TGCAGCGTTTATGTCTCCCCAACAACAAATGAGCAGTTCTTC. It specifies CSVYVSPTTNEQFF.

The V gene is TRBV28, the J gene TRBJ2-5, with D possibly being TRBD1 or TRBD2 (6 bases each). V lost 0 bases and J lost 1, with 9 bases in between. The CDR3 has 15 residues. Germline values: CDR1 MDHEN, CDR2 SYDVKM. In DNA, the CDR3 is TGTGCCAGCAGTTTATGGGGGGGCAGCCAAGAGACCCAGTACTTC. Protein product: CASSLWGGSQETQYF.

This clonotype was detected many times. The rearrangement uses TRBV30 and TRBJ2-3, with TRBD2 matching over 7 bases. The CDR3 spans 14 residues. The germline gives CDR1 GTSNPN, CDR2 SVGIG (reference sequence). Trimming at V came to 2 bases and at J to 3 bases, leaving 5 bases not matched to a gene. CDR3 DNA sequence: TGTGCCTGGAGTTCCCCAGCGGGGACAGATACGCAGTATTTT. It is translated as CAWSSPAGTDTQYF.